This TCR beta chain was recorded in a study of T cells in Graves' hyperthyroidism and ophthalmopathy. Regarding the study as a whole: Ophthalmopathy stood apart from stable hyperthyroidism in a 13 V-J model.

The germline V gene has CDR1 SGHTS and CDR2 YDEGEE. This CDR3 region has 15 residues. Trimming took 4 bases from V and 1 from J, leaving 14 bases between them. This clonotype has ten or more counts. As yet, its antigen is unknown. RNA transcripts served as the template for amplifying TCR beta CDR3 regions. Using the HTBI primer set, a first-round RT-PCR was run on the TCR CDR3. One entry per CDR3 protein results from TCRdb running MiXCR on the multiplex PCR reads. The profile shows 600,000 to 750,000 distinct CDR3 sequences, 17% of them singletons. The authors deemed Graves' hyperthyroidism stable absent ophthalmopathy progression within 18 months. Those with hyperthyroidism were 18 to 65 years old, newly diagnosed, and ill for under 2 months. The study based diagnoses on clinical symptoms, serum thyroxine and TRAb, thyroid ultrasound and orbital computed tomography.

The receptor was derived from a man over 45 with Graves' hyperthyroidism. Material for sequencing was blood. The V call is TRBV5-8, the J call TRBJ2-5; TRBD2 might be the D (6 bases). CDR3 sequence (DNA): TGTGCCAGCAGCCCGCGGGACGGGAGCCAAGAGACCCAGTACTTC. Protein product: CASSPRDGSQETQYF.